Following are 27 T cell receptor beta chains from one sample sequenced in a study of blood T cell repertoires in COVID-19. Assay: immunoSEQ multiplex PCR; the TCRdb copy retains only in-frame clones and omits some. The sample shows approximately 300,000 clones, around 88% of them seen only once. Sequencing was performed on peripheral blood. The receptors stem from a woman aged 45-65 years with acute or convalescent COVID-19.

The CDR3 is CASSPSFGQPQHF. The CDR3 bases are TGTGCCAGCTCACCATCGTTCGGGCAGCCCCAGCATTTT. The gene calls are TRBV18 and TRBJ1-5; D not resolved. Germline CDR1 is KGHSH and CDR2 is LQKENI. The CDR3 runs 13 residues. Between the trimmed V and J ends, which lost 2 bases and 7 bases, there was a span of 9 bases.

The V and J genes are TRBV9 and TRBJ1-2, with a possible D match to TRBD1 (6 bases). V lost 3 bases to trimming and J lost 6 bases, with 9 bases between them. The CDR3 is 12 residues long. Germline assignment: CDR1 SGDLS and CDR2 YYNGEE. CDR3 loop: CASSGTENGYTF. The CDR3, as DNA: TGTGCCAGCAGCGGGACAGAGAATGGCTACACCTTC. The full variable domain, rest sourced from reference TRBV9 and TRBJ1-2, is DSGVTQTPKHLITATGQRVTLRCSPRSGDLSVYWYQQSLDQGLQFLIQYYNGEERAKGNILERFSAQQFPDLHSELNLSSLELGDSALYFCASSGTENGYTFGSGTRLTVV.

V usage is TRBV29-1 and J usage is TRBJ2-7; 7 positions agree with TRBD1. Germline assignment: CDR1 SQVTM and CDR2 ANQGSEA. This CDR3 contains 13 residues. V lost 3 bases and J lost 1; bases outside the gene matches: 3. The CDR3 reads CSVEKTGSYEQYF. In nucleotides, the CDR3 is TGCAGCGTTGAGAAGACAGGGTCCTACGAGCAGTACTTC.

V and J are TRBV29-1 and TRBJ1-3, with a possible D match to TRBD1 (6 bases). V shed 0 bases and J shed 2 bases, with 8 bases lying between them. CDR3 size: 14 residues. Germline V CDR1 and CDR2: SQVTM, ANQGSEA. CDR3 nucleotide sequence: TGCAGCGTTGAAGAGGGGGCGGCTGGAAACACCATATATTTT. This encodes CSVEEGAAGNTIYF.

In nucleotides, the CDR3 is TGTGCCAGCAGTATTGGGGGAGGCACTGAAGCTTTCTTT. It specifies CASSIGGGTEAFF. This chain links TRBV28 with TRBJ1-1, with D tentatively TRBD1 (5 bases). The ends were cut back, 5 bases at V and 4 bases at J, with 11 bases in the middle. Germline V CDR1 and CDR2: MDHEN, SYDVKM. The CDR3 has 13 amino acids.

The gene calls are TRBV28 and TRBJ1-4, with 9 bases matching TRBD1. CDR1 and CDR2 (germline): MDHEN, SYDVKM. The CDR3 totals 15 residues. V was clipped by 5 bases and J by 6 bases; unmatched bases: 7. The CDR3: CASSLLTGGDEKLFF. The DNA of the CDR3 is TGTGCCAGCAGTCTCCTAACAGGGGGCGATGAAAAACTGTTTTTT.

This clone turned up a few times. The chain couples TRBV5-4 to TRBJ2-7, with D perhaps matching TRBD1 (5 bases). The germline V gene has CDR1 SGHNT and CDR2 YYREEE (reference sequence). The V end was cut by 6 bases, the J end by 4 bases, with 14 bases between. This CDR3 is 13 amino acids long. The DNA of the CDR3 is TGTGCCAGCACCGGCACAGACAGATACGAGCAGTACTTC. As protein: CASTGTDRYEQYF.

The chain joins TRBV19 to TRBJ1-1; D is perhaps TRBD1 (6 bases). V lost 5 bases to trimming and J lost 4 bases, with 17 bases between them. The CDR3 loop spans 15 amino acids. CDR1 and CDR2 from the germline V gene are LNHDA and SQIVND (reference sequence). CDR3 residues: CASSPWGLGGTEAFF. The CDR3, as DNA: TGTGCCAGTAGTCCCTGGGGCTTAGGGGGCACTGAAGCTTTCTTT.

The chain links TRBV7-2 to TRBJ2-1, with TRBD2 matching over 7 bases. The CDR3 sequence is 19 residues long. Germline V lookup: CDR1 SGHTA, CDR2 FQGNSA. V shed 6 bases and J 0 bases; nucleotides not matched to a gene: 17. CDR3 region: CASSPGDGRPSRSYNEQFF. Here the CDR3 DNA reads TGTGCCAGCAGTCCGGGCGACGGGAGGCCCAGCCGCTCCTACAATGAGCAGTTCTTC. The variable domain in full, with the rest retrieved from reference TRBV7-2 and TRBJ2-1, is GAGVSQSPSNKVTEKGKDVELRCDPISGHTALYWYRQSLGQGLEFLIYFQGNSAPDKSGLPSDRFSAERTGGSVSTLTIQRTQQEDSAVYLCASSPGDGRPSRSYNEQFFGPGTRLTVL.

The chain recombines TRBV12-3 or TRBV12-4 with TRBJ2-3, with D possibly matching TRBD1 (5 bases). V gave up 5 bases and J gave up 3 bases, with 9 bases separating them. The CDR3 is made up of 13 amino acids. DNA of the CDR3: TGTGCCAGCAGTGCCACAGGTACAGATACGCAGTATTTT. Its translation: CASSATGTDTQYF.

The rearrangement joins TRBV28 to TRBJ2-7, with a tentative D call TRBD1 (7 bases). The V and J ends lost 5 bases and 7 bases respectively, with 21 bases between them. The CDR3 totals 15 residues. Per the germline V gene, CDR1 is MDHEN and CDR2 is SYDVKM. The CDR3 spells CASSLGGTTGEEQYF. The CDR3 region has the DNA TGTGCCAGCAGTCTGGGGGGAACCACAGGGGAAGAGCAGTACTTC. The full variable domain, in which reference TRBV28 and TRBJ2-7 provide the parts outside the CDR3, is DVKVTQSSRYLVKRTGEKVFLECVQDMDHENMFWYRQDPGLGLRLIYFSYDVKMKEKGDIPEGYSVSREKKERFSLILESASTNQTSMYLCASSLGGTTGEEQYFGPGTRLTVT.

The rearrangement joins TRBV19 to TRBJ2-1; D is possibly TRBD1 (5 bases). Germline V lookup: CDR1 LNHDA, CDR2 SQIVND (reference sequence). Trimming left V 7 bases short and J 4 bases short, with 8 bases between. This CDR3 is 12 amino acids long. The CDR3 coding sequence is TGTGCCAGTAAGACAGCGTACAATGAGCAGTTCTTC. Translation gives CASKTAYNEQFF.

V usage is TRBV19 and J usage is TRBJ1-5, with D possibly being TRBD1 (6 bases). Germline loops: CDR1 LNHDA, CDR2 SQIVND (reference sequence). With 5 bases removed from V and 1 base from J, the gap between germline ends came to 12 bases. This CDR3 region has 15 residues. The DNA for the CDR3 is TGTGCCAGTAGTGTCTCTACAGGGAGCAATCAGCCCCAGCATTTT. Protein product: CASSVSTGSNQPQHF. Based on the CDR3 plus reference TRBV19 and TRBJ1-5, the full variable domain is DGGITQSPKYLFRKEGQNVTLSCEQNLNHDAMYWYRQDPGQGLRLIYYSQIVNDFQKGDIAEGYSVSREKKESFPLTVTSAQKNPTAFYLCASSVSTGSNQPQHFGDGTRLSIL.

This chain joins TRBV6-6 and TRBJ2-5, with D hard to call. CDR3 length: 12 residues. Germline-derived CDR1 and CDR2 are MNHNY and SVGAGI (reference sequence). The germline V and J ends were trimmed by 4 bases and 1 base, with 4 bases remaining between them. The CDR3 DNA follows: TGTGCCAGCAGTTTACTCCAAGAGACCCAGTACTTC. It specifies CASSLLQETQYF.

The chain carries TRBV12-3 or TRBV12-4 and TRBJ1-2, with D possibly matching TRBD1 (6 bases). The V and J ends lost 6 bases and 7 bases respectively, with 12 bases between them. This CDR3 has 12 residues. CDR3: CASRSRGGGYTF. The DNA of the CDR3 is TGTGCCAGCAGATCCAGAGGGGGTGGCTACACCTTC.

The chain uses TRBV4-3 and TRBJ2-2, with D possibly being TRBD1 (5 bases). The germline V gene encodes CDR1 LGHNA and CDR2 YSLEER. Trimming took 0 bases from V and 1 from J, leaving 15 bases between them. CDR3 length: 18 residues. This CDR3 is CASSQEDYWQGNTGELFF. DNA of the CDR3: TGCGCCAGCAGCCAAGAAGATTATTGGCAGGGGAACACCGGGGAGCTGTTTTTT.

The chain is built from TRBV19 and TRBJ2-1; 7 nucleotides match TRBD1. There are 16 residues in the CDR3. The V gene end was trimmed by 9 bases and the J gene end by 2 bases; junction bases not matched to a gene: 13. CDR1 is LNHDA and CDR2 is SQIVND in the germline V gene (reference sequence). The CDR3, as DNA: TGTGCCAGCGGGATGGCACGTGACAGGGCCTACAATGAGCAGTTCTTC. Its translation is CASGMARDRAYNEQFF.

This clone was detected only a few times. V gene TRBV3-1 (or the pseudogene TRBV3-2) combines with J gene TRBJ1-5; the match to TRBD1 covers 11 bases. CDR1 and CDR2 from the germline V gene are LGHDT and YNNKEL (reference sequence). CDR3 length: 14 amino acids. The V gene end was trimmed by 3 bases and the J gene end by 8 bases; junction bases not matched to a gene: 3. CDR3 loop: CASSQGTGGEPQHF. CDR3 sequence (DNA): TGTGCCAGCAGCCAGGGGACAGGGGGGGAGCCCCAGCATTTT.

This rearrangement joins TRBV24-1 to TRBJ2-1; 7 nucleotides line up with TRBD1. CDR3 length: 15 residues. V shed 7 bases, J shed 6 bases, and the junction held 11 bases outside the gene matches. Germline V gives CDR1 KGHDR, CDR2 SFDVKD. The chain's CDR3 is CATSEPGTVVNEQFF. DNA for the CDR3: TGTGCCACCAGCGAACCCGGGACAGTGGTCAATGAGCAGTTCTTC.

The chain combines TRBV5-1 with TRBJ2-4, with D unclear. CDR3 size: 13 residues. Trimming removed 7 bases at V and 7 bases at J, with 15 bases between. Germline V lookup: CDR1 SGHRS, CDR2 YFSETQ. The CDR3 reads CASRLSPGNIQYF. The DNA for the CDR3 is TGCGCCAGCCGGCTATCCCCGGGTAACATTCAGTACTTC.

This chain joins TRBV7-9 and TRBJ2-7; a weak D match, TRBD1 (6 bases). Germline values: CDR1 SEHNR, CDR2 FQNEAQ (reference sequence). The CDR3 totals 13 residues. Trimming left V 5 bases short and J 6 bases short, with 14 bases between. The CDR3 spells CASSLDSWSEQYF. CDR3 in DNA: TGTGCCAGCAGCCTGGACAGTTGGTCCGAGCAGTACTTC. Using reference TRBV7-9 and TRBJ2-7 for the parts outside the CDR3, the full variable domain is DTGVSQNPRHKITKRGQNVTFRCDPISEHNRLYWYRQTLGQGPEFLTYFQNEAQLEKSRLLSDRFSAERPKGSFSTLEIQRTEQGDSAMYLCASSLDSWSEQYFGPGTRLTVT.

This clone was seen just once. This chain joins TRBV28 and TRBJ2-7; TRBD1 might be the D (5 bases). Germline CDR1 is MDHEN and CDR2 is SYDVKM. The CDR3 length is 16 residues. V was trimmed by 6 bases and J by 1 base, leaving 19 bases between them. The CDR3 nucleotides read TGTGCCAGCAGGGGCCCGGGCAGGGTGATGTCCTACGAGCAGTACTTC. This gives the protein CASRGPGRVMSYEQYF. Full variable domain (rest looked up from reference TRBV28 and TRBJ2-7): DVKVTQSSRYLVKRTGEKVFLECVQDMDHENMFWYRQDPGLGLRLIYFSYDVKMKEKGDIPEGYSVSREKKERFSLILESASTNQTSMYLCASRGPGRVMSYEQYFGPGTRLTVT.

This clone was picked up a small number of times. The V gene is TRBV7-2, the J gene TRBJ1-4; TRBD1 matches at 7 bases. CDR3 length: 14 residues. Trimming removed 5 bases from V and 8 bases from J; junction bases left unmatched: 8. The germline CDR1 and CDR2 sequences are SGHTA and FQGNSA. The CDR3 reads CASSPGQLNEKLFF. In DNA, the CDR3 is TGTGCCAGCAGCCCGGGACAGTTGAACGAAAAACTGTTTTTT.

V usage is TRBV11-3 and J usage is TRBJ2-7; possibly TRBD2 for D (6 bases). CDR1 SGHNT and CDR2 YENEEA come from the germline V gene. The CDR3 consists of 14 residues. The V end was cut by 1 base, the J end by 0 bases, with 7 bases between. Written as DNA, the CDR3 is TGTGCCAGCAGCTTAGGGCGGGGCTCCTACGAGCAGTACTTC. Its protein product is CASSLGRGSYEQYF. Full variable domain (missing parts from reference TRBV11-3 and TRBJ2-7): EAGVVQSPRYKIIEKKQPVAFWCNPISGHNTLYWYLQNLGQGPELLIRYENEEAVDDSQLPKDRFSAERLKGVDSTLKIQPAELGDSAVYLCASSLGRGSYEQYFGPGTRLTVT.

The J gene is TRBJ1-4, the V gene TRBV6-5; 8 bases align to TRBD1. V trimming: 7 bases; J trimming: 8 bases; junction bases outside the gene matches: 9. CDR1 is MNHEY and CDR2 is SVGAGI in the germline V gene. The CDR3 has 14 amino acids. CDR3 DNA: TGTGCCAGCACCCTGACAGGGGTGGACGAAAAACTGTTTTTT. This codes for CASTLTGVDEKLFF.

The chain uses TRBV28 and TRBJ1-5, with a weak D call TRBD1 (5 bases). Trimming took off 2 bases at V and 1 base at J, with 12 bases between the two ends. The CDR3 has 16 amino acids. Germline CDR1 MDHEN, CDR2 SYDVKM. In nucleotides, the CDR3 is TGTGCCAGCAGTTTAAGCGGGGGGGTAAGCAATCAGCCCCAGCATTTT. As protein: CASSLSGGVSNQPQHF.

This chain uses TRBV6-1 with TRBJ1-2, with 7 nucleotides matching TRBD1. V shed 1 base, J shed 8 bases, and the junction held 10 bases outside the gene matches. The CDR3 has 15 amino acids. Per the germline V gene, CDR1 is MNHNS and CDR2 is SASEGT. The CDR3 loop reads CASSEGVGGRGGYTF. The CDR3 nucleotides are TGTGCCAGCAGTGAAGGGGTAGGGGGCCGGGGAGGCTACACCTTC.